The present T cell receptor (beta chain) was sequenced within a study of T cell repertoires in aging, cancer and after chemotherapy. Study-wide findings and caveats: Hematological cancer patients had lymphoid organ infiltration that may impair thymic emigration or T cell expansion.

TCR beta rearrangements were amplified from peripheral blood genomic DNA. Germline V gene lookup returns CDR1 GTSNPN and CDR2 SVGIG (reference sequence). The CDR3 is made up of 15 amino acids. V was clipped by 6 bases and J by 0 bases; unmatched bases: 7. Rearranged V-D-J TRB sequences were amplified with a mixed TRB-A/B primer pool. TCRdb called the multiplex PCR reads again in MiXCR, with one record for every CDR3 protein. The repertoire holds 5,300 or so distinct CDR3 sequences, with 44% as singletons. This clonotype came up a few times. The target antigen is unknown. The chain combines TRBV30 with TRBJ2-4, with 8 bases identical to TRBD1. The TCR was taken from a human donor with a blood cancer. Material: blood. In DNA, the CDR3 is TGTGCCTGTGGGACAGGTTCGTTAGCCAAAAACATTCAGTACTTC. The encoded protein is CACGTGSLAKNIQYF. Supplemented by reference TRBV30 and TRBJ2-4, the full variable domain reads SQTIHQWPATLVQPVGSPLSLECTVEGTSNPNLYWYRQAAGRGLQLLFYSVGIGQISSEVPQNLSASRPQDRQFILSSKKLLLSDSGFYLCACGTGSLAKNIQYFGAGTRLSVL.